This T cell receptor beta chain was sequenced for a study of T cells in Graves' hyperthyroidism and ophthalmopathy. This clonotype was recorded many times. Antigen: not known. The study defined stable Graves' hyperthyroidism as no ophthalmopathy progression within 18 months. RNA transcripts were the template for amplifying TCR beta CDR3 regions. The TCR CDR3 first-round RT-PCR relied on the HTBI primer set. A single record per CDR3 protein comes from TCRdb applying MiXCR to the multiplex PCR reads. The sample has about 350,000 distinct CDR3 sequences; about 15% are singletons. Trimming removed 6 bases from V and 9 bases from J, with 18 bases in between. The CDR3 covers 14 residues. Whole-study findings and limits: Ophthalmopathy was told apart from stable hyperthyroidism by a 13 V-J model.

This receptor was identified in a woman aged 25 to 45 with Graves' hyperthyroidism. Sequencing input: blood. The chain carries TRBV12-3 or TRBV12-4 and TRBJ2-1, with a weak D call TRBD1 (5 bases). CDR3 loop: CASSNSDKPGEQFF. For the CDR3, the DNA is TGTGCCAGCAGCAACTCGGACAAGCCGGGTGAGCAGTTCTTC.